One sample yielded the 29 T cell receptor beta chains listed below, sequenced in a study of T cells in Graves' hyperthyroidism and ophthalmopathy. Template material for amplifying TCR beta CDR3 regions consisted of RNA transcripts. The primer set for the first-round RT-PCR of the TCR CDR3 was HTBI. TCRdb reanalysed the multiplex PCR reads using MiXCR and keeps one entry per CDR3 protein. The data show over 200,000 distinct CDR3 sequences, more than 12% seen once. What was sequenced was blood. The source of these receptors is a woman between 40 and 50 years old with Graves' hyperthyroidism that later progressed to Graves' ophthalmopathy.

This clonotype occurred many times. V usage is TRBV6-1 and J usage is TRBJ2-7, with D maybe TRBD2 (5 bases). The CDR3 extends over 14 amino acids. The germline gives CDR1 MNHNS, CDR2 SASEGT. V was cut by 1 base and J by 3 bases, with 10 bases left in between. The CDR3 region is CASSEGAGVYEQYF. The DNA of the CDR3 is TGTGCCAGCAGTGAAGGGGCGGGTGTCTACGAGCAGTACTTC.

V gene TRBV6-1 combines with J gene TRBJ1-5; 8 nucleotides agree with TRBD1. The length of the CDR3 is 15 residues. The germline gives CDR1 MNHNS, CDR2 SASEGT. The junction had 9 bases not matched to a gene; V was cut back by 5 bases and J by 6 bases. The CDR3 sequence is CASSPRDRPRQPQHF. CDR3 DNA: TGTGCCAGCAGTCCCCGGGACAGGCCACGTCAGCCCCAGCATTTT.

The sample holds many counts of this clonotype. The chain couples TRBV29-1 to TRBJ1-4; the match to TRBD1 covers 9 bases. After removal of 6 bases from V and 8 bases from J, the junction contained 4 bases not matched to a gene. This CDR3 spans 12 amino acids. Germline values: CDR1 SQVTM, CDR2 ANQGSEA. The DNA of the CDR3 is TGCAGCGTCGGGACAGGGCGAGAAAAACTGTTTTTT. Amino acids: CSVGTGREKLFF.

This clonotype was detected ten times or more. This chain links TRBV12-3 or TRBV12-4 with TRBJ1-3, with 8 bases lining up with TRBD1. The CDR3 runs to 14 residues. J was trimmed by 8 bases and V by 4 bases; bases with no gene match: 7. The CDR3 reads CASSWTGLGDTIYF. DNA of the CDR3: TGTGCCAGCAGTTGGACAGGGTTGGGAGACACCATATATTTT.

This clonotype came up many times. The chain joins TRBV5-6 to TRBJ2-3; 8 nucleotides line up with TRBD2. CDR1 is SGHDT and CDR2 is YYEEEE in the germline V gene. The CDR3 loop spans 16 amino acids. The V and J ends lost 1 base and 2 bases, in that order; junction bases with no gene match: 6. CDR3 nucleotide sequence: TGTGCCAGCAGCTTGTTCCTAGCGGGTAACACAGATACGCAGTATTTT. It encodes CASSLFLAGNTDTQYF.

This clonotype showed up many times. The V gene is TRBV4-2, the J gene TRBJ1-1; D gene uncertain. V lost 2 bases to trimming and J lost 1 base, with 14 bases between them. The CDR3 is 16 residues long. Per the germline V gene, CDR1 is LGHNA and CDR2 is YNFKEQ. In DNA, the CDR3 is TGTGCCAGCAGCCAAAGACACGGCGGGCCGAACACTGAAGCTTTCTTT. It encodes CASSQRHGGPNTEAFF.

Many counts were recorded for this clonotype. A single base separates this from a much larger clone, so it may be a read error. The V gene is TRBV11-3, the J gene TRBJ1-1; TRBD1 might be the D (5 bases). The CDR3 runs to 14 residues. CDR1 is SGHNT and CDR2 is YENEEA in the germline V gene. CDR3 sequence reads: CASSPGRGGTEASF. CDR3 bases: TGTGCCAGCAGCCCGGGGAGGGGCGGCACTGAAGCTTCCTTT.

Many counts were recorded for this clonotype. The chain links TRBV7-2 to TRBJ2-2; D remains unclear. The CDR3 sequence is 15 residues long. Germline CDR1 and CDR2: SGHTA and FQGNSA. Trimming removed 7 bases from V and 1 base from J, with 13 bases in between. In DNA form, the CDR3 reads TGTGCCAGCAACCTAGGGATTGTGAACACCGGGGAGCTGTTTTTT. Amino acid sequence: CASNLGIVNTGELFF.

This clonotype was seen ten or more times. V usage is TRBV19 and J usage is TRBJ2-1, with D unresolved. The germline V and J ends were trimmed by 3 bases and 10 bases, with 10 bases remaining between them. This CDR3 is 12 amino acids long. Germline V gives CDR1 LNHDA, CDR2 SQIVND (reference sequence). CDR3 nucleotide sequence: TGTGCCAGTAGTATCGGTCCTTGGGAGCAGTTCTTC. It is translated as CASSIGPWEQFF.

Note on this clonotype: A read error may be the cause here, since a much bigger clone is one base away. In this CDR3 the conserved last residue, phenylalanine or tryptophan, is missing, so a read error is likely. V usage is TRBV7-2 and J usage is TRBJ2-1, with a tentative D call TRBD1 (6 bases). This CDR3 contains 14 residues. Germline V gene lookup returns CDR1 SGHTA and CDR2 FQGNSA. Deletions cut 9 bases from V and 4 bases from J, with 16 bases between. In nucleotides, the CDR3 is TGTGCCAGTGTAGGGGGAGTCGTTTACAATGAGCAGTTCATC. This translates into CASVGGVVYNEQFI.

In this sample, this clonotype turned up many times. The chain couples TRBV5-1 to TRBJ2-1; D call uncertain. The CDR3 contains 16 residues. The V end was cut by 5 bases, the J end by 0 bases, with 15 bases between. Germline CDR1 reads SGHRS; CDR2 reads YFSETQ. The chain's CDR3 is CASRRNSLSSYNEQFF. The CDR3 bases are TGCGCCAGCAGGCGGAACAGCCTGAGCTCCTACAATGAGCAGTTCTTC.

This clonotype was counted ten times or more. This chain uses TRBV9 with TRBJ2-1, with D tentatively TRBD1 or TRBD2 (5 bases each). The V end lost 4 bases, the J end lost 0 bases, and 14 bases lay between the germline ends. The length of the CDR3 is 16 residues. Looked up from germline, CDR1 is SGDLS and CDR2 is YYNGEE. CDR3 amino acids: CASSPGTTSSYNEQFF. The CDR3 DNA reads as TGTGCCAGCAGCCCCGGGACCACTAGCTCCTACAATGAGCAGTTCTTC.

Ten or more counts support this clonotype. CDR3 coding DNA: TGCAGCGTTGCGACTAGCGGAGATACGCAGTATTTT. This translates into CSVATSGDTQYF. The chain employs TRBV29-1 and TRBJ2-3; TRBD2 agrees at 9 bases. The CDR3 is 12 residues long. Germline lookup yields CDR1 SQVTM and CDR2 ANQGSEA. V was clipped by 4 bases and J by 5 bases; unmatched bases: 1.

The V call is TRBV13, the J call TRBJ2-1, with TRBD2 matching 15 bases. Losses at the gene ends were 5 bases for V and 3 bases for J; bases not matched to a gene: 17. Looked up from germline, CDR1 is PRHDT and CDR2 is FYEKMQ (reference sequence). The CDR3 spans 21 residues. The CDR3 spells CASSTVTGLAGGPALYNEQFF. CDR3 coding DNA: TGTGCCAGCAGCACAGTAACGGGACTAGCGGGAGGTCCCGCTCTCTACAATGAGCAGTTCTTC.

The chain links TRBV5-6 to TRBJ2-3; D is ambiguous. With 0 bases removed from V and 5 bases from J, the gap between germline ends came to 7 bases. The germline V gene has CDR1 SGHDT and CDR2 YYEEEE. This CDR3 has 13 residues. The CDR3 loop reads CASSLGTGDTQYF. The CDR3 region has the DNA TGTGCCAGCAGCTTGGGGACGGGAGATACGCAGTATTTT.

This clonotype came up a few times. The chain is built from TRBV5-1 and TRBJ2-7; no definite D call. Germline-derived CDR1 and CDR2 are SGHRS and YFSETQ. The CDR3 length is 14 residues. V lost 0 bases to trimming and J lost 3 bases, with 10 bases between them. CDR3 coding DNA: TGCGCCAGCAGCTTGGCGGGTGAAGTCTACGAGCAGTACTTC. Encoded protein: CASSLAGEVYEQYF.

This rearrangement joins TRBV18 to TRBJ1-2; D unresolved. This CDR3 is 13 amino acids long. CDR1 and CDR2 from the germline V gene are KGHSH and LQKENI. Deletions cut 0 bases from V and 7 bases from J, with 9 bases between. Here the CDR3 reads CASSPPFLGGYTF. CDR3 nucleotides: TGTGCCAGCTCACCACCGTTCCTTGGTGGCTACACCTTC. Variable domain in full (rest from reference TRBV18 and TRBJ1-2): NAGVMQNPRHLVRRRGQEARLRCSPMKGHSHVYWYRQLPEEGLKFMVYLQKENIIDESGMPKERFSAEFPKEGPSILRIQQVVRGDSAAYFCASSPPFLGGYTFGSGTRLTVV.

This clonotype occurred many times. This chain joins TRBV4-1 and TRBJ2-7; possibly TRBD2 for D (6 bases). The V gene's germline CDR1 is MGHRA and CDR2 YSYEKL. This CDR3 has 16 amino acids. The ends were cut back, 0 bases at V and 2 bases at J, with 14 bases in the middle. The CDR3: CASSQEDSGVTYEQYF. The CDR3 DNA follows: TGCGCCAGCAGCCAAGAGGATAGCGGAGTCACCTACGAGCAGTACTTC.

Ten or more counts support this clonotype. The V call is TRBV11-2, the J call TRBJ2-6; tentatively, D is TRBD2 (6 bases). V lost 5 bases and J 0 bases, leaving 8 bases between the germline ends. The CDR3 extends over 15 amino acids. Germline V gene data show CDR1 as SGHAT and CDR2 as FQNNGV. The CDR3: CASSRGNSGANVLTF. The DNA of the CDR3 is TGTGCCAGCAGCCGCGGGAACTCTGGGGCCAACGTCCTGACTTTC.

This clonotype was counted a few times. This rearrangement joins TRBV20-1 to TRBJ2-3; D is ambiguous. CDR1 is DFQATT, CDR2 SNEGSKA, per germline (reference sequence). This CDR3 is built from 13 residues. Trimming left V 6 bases short and J 7 bases short, with 17 bases between. CDR3 residues: CSAAPPGKNTQYF. The DNA of the CDR3 is TGCAGTGCCGCCCCCCCTGGGAAGAATACGCAGTATTTT.

Many counts were recorded for this clonotype. This chain connects TRBV19 to TRBJ2-1; D gene unclear. V was pared by 5 bases and J by 0 bases, with 11 bases between. Per germline, CDR1 LNHDA and CDR2 SQIVND (reference sequence). The CDR3 is made up of 15 amino acids. The CDR3 loop is CASSLSLTSYNEQFF. For the CDR3, the DNA is TGTGCCAGTAGTCTTAGCCTGACCTCCTACAATGAGCAGTTCTTC.

Note on this clonotype: The junction departs from the called germline gene at one end, perhaps through a read error. The chain links TRBV3-1 to TRBJ2-4; no firm D call. This CDR3 spans 20 amino acids. CDR1 LGHDT and CDR2 YNNKEL come from the germline V gene (reference sequence). DNA for the CDR3: TGTGCCAGCAGCCAAGATCATATTGGTTACTTAGGTCGAGCCAGAAACATTCAGTACTTC. This gives the protein CASSQDHIGYLGRARNIQYF.

This clonotype was observed many times. The chain recombines TRBV4-1 with TRBJ2-1; possible D gene TRBD2, 7 bases. V dropped 4 bases and J dropped 3 bases, with 19 bases sitting between them. The length of the CDR3 is 17 residues. Per germline, CDR1 MGHRA and CDR2 YSYEKL. This CDR3 is CASSRTDRGGDYNEQFF. The CDR3, as DNA: TGCGCCAGCAGCCGCACAGATCGAGGGGGGGACTACAATGAGCAGTTCTTC.

This clonotype was seen many times. V and J are TRBV28 and TRBJ1-5; 7 positions match TRBD1. V shed 6 bases, J shed 2 bases, and the junction held 10 bases outside the gene matches. The germline CDR1 and CDR2 sequences are MDHEN and SYDVKM. This CDR3 is 16 amino acids long. The CDR3 DNA is TGTGCCAGCAGCTCCTCACAGGGGAATGGCAATCAGCCCCAGCATTTT. Translation gives CASSSSQGNGNQPQHF.

The chain carries TRBV7-9 and TRBJ2-1; TRBD2 aligns across 12 bases. Losses at the gene ends were 2 bases for V and 9 bases for J; bases not matched to a gene: 5. This CDR3 is 15 amino acids long. The germline CDR1 and CDR2 sequences are SEHNR and FQNEAQ (reference sequence). CDR3 DNA: TGTGCCAGCAGCTTAAAGGCTAGCGGGAGGGTTGAGCAGTTCTTC. Translated: CASSLKASGRVEQFF.

This clonotype was detected many times. CDR3 loop: CASSPGGVGDIQYF. The CDR3, as DNA: TGCGCCAGCAGCCCCGGAGGTGTTGGGGACATTCAGTACTTC. The chain carries TRBV5-1 and TRBJ2-4; D possibly corresponds to TRBD2 (5 bases). Trimming left V 4 bases short and J 8 bases short, with 16 bases between. This CDR3 comprises 14 residues. Germline V CDR1 and CDR2: SGHRS, YFSETQ.

This clonotype was seen ten or more times. DNA of the CDR3: TGCAGTGCTTATGGACAGGAGAACACCGGGGAGCTGTTTTTT. Translated: CSAYGQENTGELFF. The J gene is TRBJ2-2, the V gene TRBV20-1; 7 bases are shared with TRBD1. CDR3 size: 14 residues. From germline, CDR1 is DFQATT and CDR2 SNEGSKA (reference sequence). J was trimmed by 1 base and V by 5 bases; bases with no gene match: 4.

This clonotype was counted many times. The chain has TRBV19 and TRBJ2-1, with TRBD2 matching over 10 bases. This CDR3 spans 15 amino acids. V was clipped by 4 bases and J by 9 bases; unmatched bases: 9. CDR1 and CDR2 from the germline V gene are LNHDA and SQIVND (reference sequence). CDR3 bases: TGTGCCAGTAGTACCCTAGCGGGAGCTGTGGGTGAGCAGTTCTTC. Its protein is CASSTLAGAVGEQFF.

This clonotype was seen many times. The chain joins TRBV9 to TRBJ2-7; D remains ambiguous. V lost 0 bases and J 3 bases, leaving 10 bases between the germline ends. The CDR3 is made up of 14 amino acids. Per germline, CDR1 SGDLS and CDR2 YYNGEE. The chain's CDR3 is CASSVGSVDYEQYF. As DNA, the CDR3 is TGTGCCAGCAGCGTAGGGTCGGTAGACTACGAGCAGTACTTC.